The T cell receptor (beta chain) described here comes from a study of cytomegalovirus exposure and HLA in healthy donors. This clone has more than one count but fewer than ten. Its matching antigen is unknown. Study findings and constraints: TCR beta chains associated with HLA were, in a later analysis, more clonally expanded than equally common others.

V lost 5 bases and J lost 4, with 11 bases in between. The V gene's germline CDR1 is MNHEY and CDR2 SMNVEV (reference sequence). The CDR3 has 13 residues. The PCR was carried out with 60 Vbeta primers and 13 Jbeta primers. Here immunoSEQ multiplex PCR was the method, and the copy in TCRdb shows in-frame clones only, minus some. The sample gives 150,000 to 200,000 clones, 65% to 75% of which show up once; 1.5% is in the top ten. Sample: PBMCs. V and J are TRBV27 and TRBJ1-2; D remains ambiguous. This TCR was sampled from a girl under 18 in good health and CMV-seronegative. The CDR3 bases are TGTGCCAGCAGTCCACGAGCCCGCTATGGCTACACCTTC. Protein product: CASSPRARYGYTF.